This T cell receptor (beta chain) comes out of a study of T cells in localized non-small cell lung cancer. Findings and limits, study-wide: Because only a single region of the tumor was sequenced, heterogeneity remains possible. The highest T cell clonality was in uninvolved adjacent lung, above tumor. The study detected a median 57 of the top 100 tumor clones in adjacent lung.

Clones were sequenced by immunoSEQ multiplex PCR, and TCRdb holds only the in-frame ones, with some missing. The table shows about 33,000 clones, with 85% to 90% occurring only once. As to this clone: Its antigen is unknown.

The V gene's germline CDR1 is SGHAT and CDR2 FQNNGV. The CDR3 spans 13 residues. This receptor was taken from a man aged 40 to 69 with stage I lung adenocarcinoma. V usage is TRBV11-2 and J usage is TRBJ2-5; a weak D match, TRBD2 (6 bases). The closer fit of TRBJ2-7 to the DNA end suggests the J call may be wrong. This specimen consisted of peripheral blood, obtained before any cancer treatment. CDR3 sequence: CASSPPGDDEQYF. CDR3 DNA: TGTGCCAGCAGCCCCCCGGGGGACGACGAGCAGTACTTC.